This entry features one T cell receptor beta chain sequence. Its antigen is as yet unknown. The identical CDR3 is also encoded by other nucleotide sequences in the sample. The assay was immunoSEQ multiplex PCR, and TCRdb's table has in-frame clones only and misses some. The data contain roughly 71,000 clones, about 89% of them singletons. The data originate from a study of OX40 agonist ivuxolimab in advanced cancers. For the study at large: It was permissible to have had prior anti-PD-1, anti-PD-L1 or anti-CTLA-4 therapy, and more than 30% had some. Notes on the study in general: Nonresponders included some who also had low normalized T-cell clonal expansion.

With 0 bases removed from V and 3 bases from J, the gap between germline ends came to 6 bases. The germline V gene encodes CDR1 LGHNA and CDR2 YSLEER. This CDR3 has 14 amino acids. Source: CD4+ or CD8+ T cells sorted from blood, taken in a trial of the OX40 agonist ivuxolimab. The source of this sequence is an adult with an advanced solid tumor such as melanoma, head and neck, liver or kidney cancer. This chain connects TRBV4-3 to TRBJ2-1; no clear D gene. The CDR3 loop reads CASSQDRNYNEQFF. The DNA for the CDR3 is TGCGCCAGCAGCCAAGATCGTAACTACAATGAGCAGTTCTTC.